This TCR beta chain was identified during a study of T cells after yellow fever vaccination. Study-level information: The authors prepared low-cell-number fractions using SMART-Seq v4 Ultra Low Input.

This clonotype was counted only a few times. Trimming at V came to 4 bases and at J to 0 bases, leaving 8 bases not matched to a gene. The germline V gene encodes CDR1 WNHNN and CDR2 SYGVQD (reference sequence). The CDR3 is 17 amino acids. Template switching with 5'RACE generated the TCR cDNA and added a universal primer site and UMIs. Using its own MiXCR run on the 5' RACE reads, TCRdb lists one record per CDR3 protein. The repertoire holds around 550,000 distinct CDR3 sequences, 15% to 20% seen once, with around an eighth in the top ten. The rearrangement links TRBV10-1 to TRBJ2-3, with 9 bases lining up with TRBD1. The receptor was derived from a man between 25 and 39 years old who received the YFV17D yellow fever vaccine. The sequencing here drew on PBMCs, taken 15 days after the yellow fever booster vaccination. The CDR3 bases are TGCGCCAGCAGTGCCCACCTCGGGACAGGGAGCACAGATACGCAGTATTTT. This sequence encodes CASSAHLGTGSTDTQYF.